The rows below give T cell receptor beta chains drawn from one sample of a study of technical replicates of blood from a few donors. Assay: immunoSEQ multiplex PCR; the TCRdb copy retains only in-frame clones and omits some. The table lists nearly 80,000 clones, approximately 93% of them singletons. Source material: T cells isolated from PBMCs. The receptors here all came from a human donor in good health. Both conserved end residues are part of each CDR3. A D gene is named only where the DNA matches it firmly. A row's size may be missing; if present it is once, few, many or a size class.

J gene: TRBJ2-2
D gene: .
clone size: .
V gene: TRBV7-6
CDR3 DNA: TGTGCCAGCCACAAAGGCGGCGGACTTGACACCGGGGAGCTGTTTTTT
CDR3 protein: CASHKGGGLDTGELFF

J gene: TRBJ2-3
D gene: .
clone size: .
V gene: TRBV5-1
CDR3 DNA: TGCGCCAGCAGCCCCTACACAGATACGCAGTATTTT
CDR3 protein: CASSPYTDTQYF

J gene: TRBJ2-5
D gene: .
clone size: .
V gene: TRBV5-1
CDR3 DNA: TGCGCCAGCAGCAGGGACTTCCAAGAGACCCAGTACTTC
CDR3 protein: CASSRDFQETQYF

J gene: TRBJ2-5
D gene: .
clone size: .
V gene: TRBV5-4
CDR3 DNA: TGTGCCAGCAGCTCACCCCTAGCAAGGACCGAGACCCAGTACTTC
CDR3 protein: CASSSPLARTETQYF

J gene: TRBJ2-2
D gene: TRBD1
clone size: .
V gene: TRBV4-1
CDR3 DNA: TGCGCCAGCAGCCAATCCATCGGGATCAGGGGGTTAGGCACCGGGGAGCTGTTTTTT
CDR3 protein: CASSQSIGIRGLGTGELFF

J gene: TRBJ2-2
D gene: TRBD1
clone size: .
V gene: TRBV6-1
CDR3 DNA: TGTGCCAGCAAGACAGGGGGCACCGGGGAGCTGTTTTTT
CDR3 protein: CASKTGGTGELFF

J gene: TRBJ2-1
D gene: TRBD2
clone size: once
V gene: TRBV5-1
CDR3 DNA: TGCGCCAGCAGCCGGGGGGGGACTAGCGTCGTGAATGAGCAGTTCTTC
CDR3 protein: CASSRGGTSVVNEQFF

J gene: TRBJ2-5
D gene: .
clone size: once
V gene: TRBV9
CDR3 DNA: TGTGCCAGCAGCGTACAGATACAAGAGACCCAGTACTTC
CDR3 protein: CASSVQIQETQYF

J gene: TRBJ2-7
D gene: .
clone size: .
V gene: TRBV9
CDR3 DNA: TGTGCCAGCAGCGTAGTCCCCTCTCCCGAGCAGTACTTC
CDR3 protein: CASSVVPSPEQYF

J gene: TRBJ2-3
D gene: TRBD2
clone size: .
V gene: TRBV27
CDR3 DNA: TGTGCCAGCAGTTTATATGGGGGGGAAACAGATACGCAGTATTTT
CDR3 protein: CASSLYGGETDTQYF

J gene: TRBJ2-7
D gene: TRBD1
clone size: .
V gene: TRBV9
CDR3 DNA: TGTGCCAGCAGCGTAGGGGGACAGCATACCTACGAGCAGTACTTC
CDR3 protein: CASSVGGQHTYEQYF

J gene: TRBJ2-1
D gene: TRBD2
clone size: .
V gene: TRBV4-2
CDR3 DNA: TGTGCCAGCAGCCAAGTCCCCTGGGGGAGGGGAATCTACAATGAGCAGTTCTTC
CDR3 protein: CASSQVPWGRGIYNEQFF

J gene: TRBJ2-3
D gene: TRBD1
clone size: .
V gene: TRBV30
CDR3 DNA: TGTGCCTGGAGTAGAGACAGGGGAGATACGCAGTATTTT
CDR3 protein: CAWSRDRGDTQYF

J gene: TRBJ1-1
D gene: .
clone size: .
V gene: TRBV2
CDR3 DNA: TGTGCCAGCACGGTAACTGAAGCTTTCTTT
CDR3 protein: CASTVTEAFF

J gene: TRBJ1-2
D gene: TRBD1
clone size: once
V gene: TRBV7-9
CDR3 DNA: TGTGCCAGCAGCACCCAAACAGGGGGCAAGTACACCTTC
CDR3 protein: CASSTQTGGKYTF

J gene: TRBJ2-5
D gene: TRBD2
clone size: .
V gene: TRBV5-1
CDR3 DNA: TGCGCCAGCAGCTTGGCACCACTAGCGGTTCAAGAGACCCAGTACTTC
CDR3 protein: CASSLAPLAVQETQYF